These 24 T cell receptor beta chains were all obtained from the same sample, sequenced in a study of PD-L1 blockade in urothelial cancer. The sample's time point: pretreatment peripheral blood. Here immunoSEQ multiplex PCR was the method, and the copy in TCRdb shows in-frame clones only, minus some. The table lists roughly 50,000 clones, over 75% of them singletons, with around a sixth in the top ten. The specimen comprised PBMCs, sampled around atezolizumab (anti-PD-L1) treatment. All receptors come from a man in his 70s with urothelial cancer.

The rearrangement links TRBV5-8 to TRBJ2-5, with TRBD1 matching over 8 bases. The germline CDR1 and CDR2 sequences are SGHTS and YDEGEE. Trimming cost V 4 bases and J 5 bases; bases outside gene matches: 7. This CDR3 has 14 amino acids. CDR3 amino acids: CASSLGQGRETQYF. CDR3 bases: TGTGCCAGCAGCCTAGGACAGGGACGGGAGACCCAGTACTTC.

The rearrangement links TRBV6-1 to TRBJ1-2; D unclear. The CDR3 totals 12 residues. V gave up 6 bases and J gave up 3 bases, with 8 bases separating them. Germline assignment: CDR1 MNHNS and CDR2 SASEGT. CDR3 in amino acids: CASSYRDYGYTF. The CDR3 region has the DNA TGTGCCAGCAGCTACCGGGACTATGGCTACACCTTC.

This chain joins TRBV2 and TRBJ2-1, with TRBD2 matching over 7 bases. The germline CDR1 and CDR2 sequences are SNHLY and FYNNEI. This CDR3 region has 14 residues. V gave up 6 bases and J gave up 4 bases; unmatched junction bases: 6. The CDR3, as DNA: TGTGCCAGCAGAGGGAGCGGGATTTACAATGAGCAGTTCTTC. Translation gives CASRGSGIYNEQFF.

The J gene is TRBJ2-3, the V gene TRBV7-6; 8 bases agree with TRBD2. J lost 14 bases, V lost 4 bases, and 23 bases had no gene match. The germline V gene has CDR1 SGHVS and CDR2 FNYEAQ. The length of the CDR3 is 17 residues. Written as DNA, the CDR3 is TGTGCCAGCAGCTCCCTGGGGCTAGCGGGCACCCGGAGATACGCGTATTTT. It is translated as CASSSLGLAGTRRYAYF. Looking up the rest from reference TRBV7-6 and TRBJ2-3 gives the full variable domain: GAGVSQSPRYKVTKRGQDVALRCDPISGHVSLYWYRQALGQGPEFLTYFNYEAQQDKSGLPNDRFSAERPEGSISTLTIQRTEQRDSAMYRCASSSLGLAGTRRYAYFGPGTRLTVL.

The chain uses TRBV2 and TRBJ2-3; no definite D call. The CDR3 covers 14 residues. Trimming left V 6 bases short and J 0 bases short, with 10 bases between. CDR1 is SNHLY, CDR2 FYNNEI, per germline. The CDR3 DNA reads as TGTGCCAGCAGGGAAATCTCTAGCACAGATACGCAGTATTTT. Its protein product is CASREISSTDTQYF.

CDR3 amino acids: CSVEVLVGGELFF. CDR3 nucleotide sequence: TGCAGCGTTGAAGTGCTAGTGGGCGGGGAGCTGTTTTTT. The V call is TRBV29-1, the J call TRBJ2-2; the D is unclear. Per the germline V gene, CDR1 is SQVTM and CDR2 is ANQGSEA. CDR3 length: 13 amino acids. V was clipped by 1 base and J by 7 bases, with 10 bases between them.

The chain joins TRBV5-4 to TRBJ1-2; no clear D gene. This CDR3 spans 15 amino acids. Trimming pared 2 bases from V and 4 bases from J, leaving 15 bases between. CDR1 and CDR2 (germline): SGHNT, YYREEE (reference sequence). The CDR3, as DNA: TGTGCCAGCAGCTTAGGAAGCGGGTCTCCCTATGGCTACACCTTC. It encodes CASSLGSGSPYGYTF.

The rearrangement uses TRBV11-2 and TRBJ2-7; TRBD2 aligns across 12 bases. Germline assignment: CDR1 SGHAT and CDR2 FQNNGV. The CDR3 has 18 amino acids. The V gene end was trimmed by 5 bases and the J gene end by 7 bases; junction bases not matched to a gene: 18. CDR3 region: CASSPRKNLAGGLGEQYF. In DNA, the CDR3 is TGTGCCAGCAGCCCCCGTAAAAATCTAGCGGGAGGGCTCGGGGAGCAGTACTTC. The full variable domain, in which reference TRBV11-2 and TRBJ2-7 provide the parts outside the CDR3, is EAGVAQSPRYKIIEKRQSVAFWCNPISGHATLYWYQQILGQGPKLLIQFQNNGVVDDSQLPKDRFSAERLKGVDSTLKIQPAKLEDSAVYLCASSPRKNLAGGLGEQYFGPGTRLTVT.

V and J are TRBV5-7 and TRBJ2-7; possible D gene TRBD2, 7 bases. TRBV5-7 is an ORF; its function is uncertain. This CDR3 is 17 amino acids long. V was pared by 0 bases and J by 2 bases, with 18 bases between. The CDR3 DNA sequence: TGTGCCAGCAGCTTGGAAGGGGGGGGGCCTAAAACCTACGAGCAGTACTTC. The encoded protein is CASSLEGGGPKTYEQYF.

The chain has TRBV5-1 and TRBJ2-7, with TRBD2 identical over 14 bases. The trim removed 4 bases at V and 5 bases at J, leaving 14 bases unmatched. This CDR3 is 18 amino acids long. Germline V gene data show CDR1 as SGHRS and CDR2 as YFSETQ. CDR3 sequence (DNA): TGCGCCAGCAGCACCTTCCCGGGACTAGCGGGAGTAAGAGACGAGCAGTACTTC. This codes for CASSTFPGLAGVRDEQYF.

The rearrangement joins TRBV5-5 to TRBJ2-1, with 12 bases fitting TRBD2. CDR3 length: 16 residues. The V gene's germline CDR1 is SGHKS and CDR2 YYEKEE (reference sequence). The trim removed 4 bases at V and 8 bases at J, leaving 10 bases unmatched. The DNA for the CDR3 is TGTGCCAGCAGCCAAGAGACTAGCGGGGGACACTATGAGCAGTTCTTC. Its protein product is CASSQETSGGHYEQFF.

This sequence joins TRBV2 and TRBJ2-7; 11 nucleotides align to TRBD2. Per the germline V gene, CDR1 is SNHLY and CDR2 is FYNNEI. Trimming cost V 7 bases and J 2 bases; bases outside gene matches: 4. This CDR3 is built from 14 residues. The CDR3: CASNLAGGAYEQYF. In nucleotides, the CDR3 is TGTGCCAGCAATCTAGCGGGAGGCGCCTACGAGCAGTACTTC.

The V and J genes are TRBV7-2 and TRBJ2-1, with 11 bases lining up with TRBD2. CDR3 length: 15 residues. Germline V gene sequence: CDR1 SGHTA, CDR2 FQGNSA. The V gene end was trimmed by 3 bases and the J gene end by 6 bases; junction bases not matched to a gene: 4. Here the CDR3 reads CASSFGTSGFNEQFF. The CDR3 nucleotides read TGTGCCAGCAGCTTCGGGACTAGCGGTTTCAATGAGCAGTTCTTC.

The chain links TRBV25-1 to TRBJ2-1, with no clear D. Germline CDR1 and CDR2: MGHDK and SYGVNS. V was trimmed by 1 base and J by 8 bases, leaving 9 bases between them. The CDR3 sequence is 13 residues long. The DNA for the CDR3 is TGTGCCAGCAGTGAATTTCAGTTCGATGAGCAGTTCTTC. This encodes CASSEFQFDEQFF.

The chain has TRBV4-1 and TRBJ2-1, with D possibly TRBD2 on 6 matching bases. CDR3 length equals 15 residues. Per the germline V gene, CDR1 is MGHRA and CDR2 is YSYEKL. Trimming cost V 0 bases and J 10 bases, with 16 bases left between them. CDR3 DNA: TGCGCCAGCAGCCAAGAGGGTGGGGGTGGAGGGGAGCAGTTCTTC. Translation gives CASSQEGGGGGEQFF.

This clone appeared a few times. The chain combines TRBV19 with TRBJ1-2; D is possibly TRBD1 (6 bases). The CDR3 is made up of 13 amino acids. Germline CDR1 and CDR2: LNHDA and SQIVND (reference sequence). Trimming removed 7 bases from V and 2 bases from J, with 11 bases in between. CDR3 DNA sequence: TGTGCCAGTACAGGGACAAACAACTATGGCTACACCTTC. Translation: CASTGTNNYGYTF. Variable domain in full (rest from reference TRBV19 and TRBJ1-2): DGGITQSPKYLFRKEGQNVTLSCEQNLNHDAMYWYRQDPGQGLRLIYYSQIVNDFQKGDIAEGYSVSREKKESFPLTVTSAQKNPTAFYLCASTGTNNYGYTFGSGTRLTVV.

In nucleotides, the CDR3 is TGTGCCAGCAGCTCCCCGGGGGGTAAAAACATTCAGTACTTC. Its translation is CASSSPGGKNIQYF. This rearrangement joins TRBV5-4 to TRBJ2-4; 7 nucleotides agree with TRBD2. CDR1 and CDR2 from the germline V gene are SGHNT and YYREEE (reference sequence). This CDR3 is 14 amino acids long. Trimming cost V 3 bases and J 4 bases; bases outside gene matches: 4.

The chain couples TRBV9 to TRBJ2-7, with TRBD2 as a possible D gene (6 bases). The CDR3 has 14 residues. Trimming removed 3 bases at V and 3 bases at J, with 13 bases between. The germline gives CDR1 SGDLS, CDR2 YYNGEE. DNA for the CDR3: TGTGCCAGCAGCGCGGTAGCGGAGAGCTACGAGCAGTACTTC. Encoded protein: CASSAVAESYEQYF.

CDR3 coding DNA: TGCGCCAGCACCAGCTCACCGGGACTGGTGTCCTACAATGAGCAGTTCTTC. This gives the protein CASTSSPGLVSYNEQFF. V gene TRBV5-1 combines with J gene TRBJ2-1; D is possibly TRBD2 (6 bases). The CDR3 consists of 17 residues. The V end was cut by 6 bases, the J end by 1 base, with 20 bases between. Germline V gene data show CDR1 as SGHRS and CDR2 as YFSETQ.

V gene TRBV2 combines with J gene TRBJ2-5; TRBD1 aligns across 12 bases. Germline trimming cut 8 bases from V and 4 bases from J; bases unmatched to any gene: 8. The CDR3 contains 15 residues. CDR1 is SNHLY and CDR2 is FYNNEI in the germline V gene. CDR3 region: CASGGTGGFSETQYF. The CDR3 bases are TGTGCCAGCGGGGGGACAGGGGGCTTTTCAGAGACCCAGTACTTC.

Concerning this clone: The identical CDR3 is also encoded by other nucleotide sequences in the sample. The rearrangement links TRBV5-1 to TRBJ2-1; D possibly corresponds to TRBD2 (6 bases). Germline CDR1 reads SGHRS; CDR2 reads YFSETQ. This CDR3 is built from 15 residues. Trimming took 1 base from V and 0 from J, leaving 8 bases between them. The CDR3: CASSLTGSSYNEQFF. The CDR3 DNA is TGCGCCAGCAGCTTGACCGGGAGCTCCTACAATGAGCAGTTCTTC.

The genes are TRBV27 and TRBJ2-1; D possibly corresponds to TRBD2 (6 bases). Germline V gene lookup returns CDR1 MNHEY and CDR2 SMNVEV (reference sequence). This CDR3 region has 15 residues. V was cut by 5 bases and J by 0 bases, with 11 bases left in between. The CDR3 DNA follows: TGTGCCAGCAGTCCGCCGGGGGTCTCCTACAATGAGCAGTTCTTC. It translates to CASSPPGVSYNEQFF.

V and J are TRBV5-6 and TRBJ1-4; 7 bases are a match to TRBD1. Germline V gene sequence: CDR1 SGHDT, CDR2 YYEEEE. CDR3 size: 15 residues. V was pared by 4 bases and J by 5 bases, with 8 bases of the junction left unmatched. For the CDR3, the DNA is TGTGCCAGCAGCACCCCGGGACAGACGAATGAAAAACTGTTTTTT. It translates to CASSTPGQTNEKLFF. The whole variable domain, remainder taken from reference TRBV5-6 and TRBJ1-4, is DAGVTQSPTHLIKTRGQQVTLRCSPKSGHDTVSWYQQALGQGPQFIFQYYEEEERQRGNFPDRFSGHQFPNYSSELNVNALLLGDSALYLCASSTPGQTNEKLFFGSGTQLSVL.

The chain couples TRBV19 to TRBJ2-3; 12 positions agree with TRBD1. The CDR3 sequence is 21 residues long. Per the germline V gene, CDR1 is LNHDA and CDR2 is SQIVND (reference sequence). V was pared by 4 bases and J by 2 bases, with 19 bases of the junction left unmatched. The CDR3 loop reads CASSKGQGARSFYEDTDTQYF. The DNA of the CDR3 is TGTGCCAGTAGTAAGGGACAGGGGGCGCGTTCATTCTACGAGGACACAGATACGCAGTATTTT.